These T cell receptor beta chains were read from a single sample in a study of chemoradiotherapy in HPV16-positive cancers. Produced via immunoSEQ multiplex PCR; TCRdb's table is partial and in-frame only. The sample has fewer than 35,000 clones; approximately 93% are singletons. Sequenced here: blood, sampled from a patient who underwent chemoradiotherapy. These TCRs come from a human donor with HPV-associated anogenital cancer. CDR3s include the opening cysteine and the closing phenylalanine or tryptophan. The order of the fields is V gene, D gene, J gene, clone size, CDR3 protein, CDR3 DNA. A D gene is named only where the DNA matches it firmly. Where a row states a size, it is once, few, many or the class of an expanded clone; other rows omit it.

V: TRBV7-3; D: NA; J: TRBJ2-1; size: NA; CDR3: CASSARGGSYNEQFF; DNA: TGTGCCAGCAGCGCTAGGGGGGGGTCTTACAATGAGCAGTTCTTC
V: TRBV28; D: TRBD2; J: TRBJ2-1; size: NA; CDR3: CASSSPGLAVYNEQFF; DNA: TGTGCCAGCAGTTCCCCGGGACTAGCCGTTTACAATGAGCAGTTCTTC
V: TRBV11-2; D: NA; J: TRBJ2-3; size: once; CDR3: CASSVTDTQYF; DNA: TGTGCCAGCAGCGTAACAGATACGCAGTATTTT
V: TRBV7-9; D: NA; J: TRBJ1-1; size: once; CDR3: CASSAYKNTEAFF; DNA: TGTGCCAGCAGCGCATACAAGAACACTGAAGCTTTCTTT
V: TRBV14; D: NA; J: TRBJ2-1; size: once; CDR3: CASSHALGQGGNEQFF; DNA: TGTGCCAGCAGCCATGCGTTAGGGCAGGGTGGCAATGAGCAGTTCTTC
V: TRBV19; D: TRBD1; J: TRBJ1-1; size: NA; CDR3: CASSMGTGGDTEAFF; DNA: TGTGCCAGTAGTATGGGGACAGGGGGAGACACTGAAGCTTTCTTT
V: TRBV2; D: NA; J: TRBJ2-2; size: NA; CDR3: CASKVQGGTGELFF; DNA: TGTGCCAGCAAGGTGCAGGGTGGCACCGGGGAGCTGTTTTTT
V: TRBV2; D: NA; J: TRBJ2-5; size: NA; CDR3: CASSEGISKAVETQYF; DNA: TGTGCCAGCAGTGAAGGGATTAGCAAGGCAGTGGAGACCCAGTACTTC
V: TRBV5-5; D: TRBD1; J: TRBJ1-4; size: NA; CDR3: CASSYQGARATNEKLFF; DNA: TGTGCCAGCAGCTACCAGGGGGCGCGAGCAACTAATGAAAAACTGTTTTTT
V: TRBV4-2; D: NA; J: TRBJ2-1; size: NA; CDR3: CASSHGAGMEQFF; DNA: TGTGCCAGCAGCCACGGGGCGGGAATGGAGCAGTTCTTC
V: TRBV6-5; D: NA; J: TRBJ2-7; size: NA; CDR3: CASQETLSSYEQYF; DNA: TGTGCCAGCCAGGAAACCTTGAGCTCCTACGAGCAGTACTTC
V: TRBV7-3; D: NA; J: TRBJ2-2; size: once; CDR3: CASSPYGNSGELFF; DNA: TGTGCCAGCAGCCCGTACGGGAACAGCGGGGAGCTGTTTTTT
V: TRBV6-6; D: TRBD2; J: TRBJ2-7; size: NA; CDR3: CASTSSGGAYEQYF; DNA: TGTGCCAGCACGTCAAGCGGGGGGGCCTACGAGCAGTACTTC
V: TRBV18; D: TRBD2; J: TRBJ2-7; size: NA; CDR3: CASSPRGLAGGYEQYF; DNA: TGTGCCAGCTCACCAAGGGGACTAGCGGGCGGGTACGAGCAGTACTTC
V: TRBV18; D: NA; J: TRBJ2-5; size: NA; CDR3: CASSPPGIWGVQETQYF; DNA: TGTGCCAGCTCACCACCGGGGATCTGGGGGGTCCAAGAGACCCAGTACTTC
V: TRBV18; D: NA; J: TRBJ1-2; size: NA; CDR3: CASSPNQAPTNYGYTF; DNA: TGTGCCAGCTCACCGAATCAGGCCCCAACTAACTATGGCTACACCTTC
V: TRBV18; D: NA; J: TRBJ1-6; size: NA; CDR3: CASSPYRWSSNSPLHF; DNA: TGTGCCAGCTCACCGTATCGGTGGTCAAGCAATTCACCCCTCCACTTT
V: TRBV7-9; D: TRBD2; J: TRBJ2-1; size: NA; CDR3: CASSLELAGVLSNEQFF; DNA: TGTGCCAGCAGCTTAGAGCTAGCGGGGGTTCTAAGCAATGAGCAGTTCTTC
V: TRBV7-2; D: NA; J: TRBJ1-1; size: NA; CDR3: CASSLGLVSGAFF; DNA: TGTGCCAGCAGCTTAGGGTTGGTTTCGGGAGCTTTCTTT
V: TRBV7-6; D: TRBD1; J: TRBJ1-6; size: NA; CDR3: CASSFGTGRGSPLHF; DNA: TGTGCCAGCAGCTTCGGGACAGGGAGGGGTTCACCCCTCCACTTT
V: TRBV7-8; D: TRBD1; J: TRBJ2-7; size: NA; CDR3: CASSPFDRGYEQYF; DNA: TGTGCCAGCAGCCCCTTCGACAGGGGCTACGAGCAGTACTTC
V: TRBV6-5; D: NA; J: TRBJ2-1; size: NA; CDR3: CASSIQGPLHNEQFF; DNA: TGTGCCAGCAGTATCCAGGGTCCCCTTCACAATGAGCAGTTCTTC
V: TRBV28; D: NA; J: TRBJ2-7; size: NA; CDR3: CASRTGRSGDYEQYF; DNA: TGTGCCAGCAGGACAGGGAGGTCAGGGGACTACGAGCAGTACTTC
V: TRBV11-2; D: NA; J: TRBJ2-7; size: NA; CDR3: CASSFGGGWYEQYF; DNA: TGTGCCAGCAGCTTCGGTGGAGGGTGGTACGAGCAGTACTTC
V: TRBV7-2; D: NA; J: TRBJ2-3; size: NA; CDR3: CASSSYTDTQYF; DNA: TGTGCCAGCAGCTCCTACACAGATACGCAGTATTTT
V: TRBV27; D: TRBD1; J: TRBJ1-5; size: few; CDR3: CASSTGTGGNQPQHF; DNA: TGTGCCAGCAGCACTGGGACAGGGGGGAATCAGCCCCAGCATTTT
V: TRBV4-2; D: NA; J: TRBJ1-1; size: NA; CDR3: CASSQEVANTEAFF; DNA: TGTGCCAGCAGCCAAGAGGTCGCGAACACTGAAGCTTTCTTT
V: TRBV9; D: NA; J: TRBJ2-5; size: NA; CDR3: CASSVSSGGGPQETQYF; DNA: TGTGCCAGCAGCGTATCCTCTGGGGGAGGACCCCAAGAGACCCAGTACTTC
V: TRBV7-9; D: NA; J: TRBJ1-4; size: NA; CDR3: CASSPMGWNEKLFF; DNA: TGTGCCAGCAGCCCTATGGGGTGGAATGAAAAACTGTTTTTT
V: TRBV14; D: NA; J: TRBJ2-2; size: NA; CDR3: CASSQGDRDLAGELFF; DNA: TGTGCCAGCAGCCAAGGAGACAGGGACTTAGCCGGGGAGCTGTTTTTT
V: TRBV4-2; D: TRBD1; J: TRBJ2-2; size: NA; CDR3: CASSQQDRRFSDTGELFF; DNA: TGTGCCAGCAGCCAGCAGGACAGGCGTTTTTCGGACACCGGGGAGCTGTTTTTT
V: TRBV5-4; D: NA; J: TRBJ1-2; size: NA; CDR3: CASSLADRANYGYTF; DNA: TGTGCCAGCAGCTTGGCTGACAGAGCTAACTATGGCTACACCTTC
V: TRBV6-5; D: TRBD1; J: TRBJ1-2; size: NA; CDR3: CASTKQGSGGYTF; DNA: TGTGCCAGCACCAAACAGGGGTCGGGAGGCTACACCTTC
V: TRBV7-9; D: NA; J: TRBJ1-5; size: few; CDR3: CASEGPGGLHF; DNA: TGTGCCAGCGAGGGCCCCGGGGGGCTGCATTTT
V: TRBV29-1; D: NA; J: TRBJ2-4; size: NA; CDR3: CSVAGRAAKNIQYF; DNA: TGCAGCGTTGCTGGACGAGCGGCCAAAAACATTCAGTACTTC
V: TRBV4-3; D: NA; J: TRBJ2-4; size: NA; CDR3: CASSRTRGGLKNIQYF; DNA: TGCGCCAGCAGCCGTACACGAGGGGGGCTGAAAAACATTCAGTACTTC
V: TRBV19; D: NA; J: TRBJ2-7; size: NA; CDR3: CASSETSRGAYEQYF; DNA: TGTGCCAGTAGTGAGACTAGCAGGGGGGCCTACGAGCAGTACTTC
V: TRBV2; D: TRBD1; J: TRBJ2-5; size: NA; CDR3: CARTAGTGQETQYF; DNA: TGTGCCAGAACCGCTGGGACAGGACAAGAGACCCAGTACTTC
V: TRBV27; D: TRBD1; J: TRBJ2-3; size: NA; CDR3: CASSSGTVTDTQYF; DNA: TGTGCCAGCAGTTCCGGGACAGTCACAGATACGCAGTATTTT